Listed here are 32 T cell receptor beta chains from one sample, sequenced in a study of Graves' ophthalmopathy and Graves' hyperthyroidism. TCR beta CDR3 regions were amplified from RNA transcripts. The first-round RT-PCR employed HTBI primers together with the Qiagen OneStep RT-PCR kit. A multiplex PCR was then performed as the second round. MiXCR was run by TCRdb on the multiplex PCR reads, yielding one entry per CDR3 protein. Of about 420,000 distinct CDR3 sequences listed, over 20% were seen once; the top ten hold more than 2.5%. The source material was peripheral blood. The receptors were gathered from a woman between 18 and 30 years old with stable Graves' hyperthyroidism.

The chain carries TRBV10-3 and TRBJ2-7, with D possibly TRBD2 on 5 matching bases. V was cut by 6 bases and J by 2 bases, with 11 bases left in between. The CDR3 runs to 13 residues. CDR1 is ENHRY, CDR2 SYGVKD, per germline. The CDR3 loop reads CAIRGERPYEQYF. The DNA of the CDR3 is TGTGCCATCAGGGGAGAAAGGCCCTACGAGCAGTACTTC.

This clonotype was counted many times. The V call is TRBV7-8, the J call TRBJ2-4, with D possibly called TRBD1 or TRBD2 (6 bases each). CDR3 length: 16 residues. Germline lookup yields CDR1 SGHVS and CDR2 FQNEAQ. Between the trimmed V and J ends, which lost 3 bases and 2 bases, there was a span of 14 bases. CDR3 residues: CASSFRTGATKNIQYF. The CDR3 nucleotides are TGTGCCAGCAGCTTTCGAACGGGGGCGACCAAAAACATTCAGTACTTC.

In its sample, this clonotype was seen many times. The V gene is TRBV6-2 or TRBV6-3, the J gene TRBJ1-6; D is ambiguous. This CDR3 is 16 amino acids long. Trimming took 5 bases from V and 0 from J, leaving 11 bases between them. Per germline, CDR1 MNHEY and CDR2 SVGEGT. In DNA form, the CDR3 reads TGTGCCAGCAGTAAAGTCCTGAGCTCCTATAATTCACCCCTCCACTTT. Protein product: CASSKVLSSYNSPLHF.

This clonotype has at least ten counts. The chain combines TRBV25-1 with TRBJ2-7, with 8 nucleotides matching TRBD2. Trimming removed 2 bases from V and 7 bases from J; junction bases left unmatched: 13. This CDR3 contains 16 residues. Germline lookup yields CDR1 MGHDK and CDR2 SYGVNS. This chain's CDR3 is CASSETQGAGAGEQYF. The CDR3 coding sequence is TGTGCCAGCAGTGAAACCCAGGGAGCGGGAGCTGGGGAGCAGTACTTC.

This clonotype has a handful of counts. V usage is TRBV28 and J usage is TRBJ2-7; TRBD1 is a possible D gene (6 bases). CDR1 is MDHEN, CDR2 SYDVKM, per germline. The CDR3 has 13 residues. Trimming cost V 5 bases and J 5 bases, with 13 bases left between them. The CDR3 region is CASSPGTFHEQYF. CDR3 sequence (DNA): TGTGCCAGCAGTCCCGGGACATTTCACGAGCAGTACTTC.

This clonotype was recorded at least ten times. This rearrangement joins TRBV25-1 to TRBJ1-5, with D unresolved. This CDR3 has 14 residues. Germline V gene lookup returns CDR1 MGHDK and CDR2 SYGVNS. Trimming removed 4 bases at V and 0 bases at J, with 7 bases between. The CDR3 nucleotides are TGTGCCAGCAGTGGGAAATATAGCAATCAGCCCCAGCATTTT. Protein: CASSGKYSNQPQHF.

To note about this clonotype: Since no conserved phenylalanine or tryptophan closes the CDR3, a read error is the likely cause. This CDR3 reads CAISGRGANYEQYY. The CDR3, as DNA: TGTGCCATCAGTGGACGGGGGGCGAACTACGAGCAGTACTAC. The chain employs TRBV10-3 and TRBJ2-7; possibly TRBD2 for D (7 bases). The CDR3 totals 14 residues. Trimming stripped 4 bases from V and 3 bases from J, with 13 bases between. Germline-derived CDR1 and CDR2 are ENHRY and SYGVKD.

Worth noting for this clonotype: Just one base apart from a much larger clone, this may be a read error. The chain links TRBV19 to TRBJ1-6; TRBD1 agrees at 8 bases. The CDR3 is 15 residues long. CDR1 and CDR2 (germline): LNHDA, SQIVND (reference sequence). This CDR3 is CASSPHRGTNSHLHF. The CDR3 bases are TGTGCCAGTAGTCCGCACAGGGGGACGAATTCACACCTCCACTTT.

This clonotype showed up many times. This chain uses TRBV5-1 with TRBJ1-2; TRBD1 agrees at 7 bases. This CDR3 is 15 amino acids long. With 3 bases clipped from V and 0 bases from J, the junction kept 5 bases outside the gene matches. Per the germline V gene, CDR1 is SGHRS and CDR2 is YFSETQ. The CDR3 nucleotides read TGCGCCAGCAGCTGGACGGGACAGCCTAACTATGGCTACACCTTC. It codes for CASSWTGQPNYGYTF.

This clonotype was observed at least ten times. This chain connects TRBV12-3 or TRBV12-4 to TRBJ1-5; TRBD1 might be the D (5 bases). This CDR3 has 14 amino acids. The V gene lost 4 bases and the J gene lost 3 bases, with 10 bases spanning the gap. CDR3 DNA sequence: TGTGCCAGCAGTTGGGGCAGTAACAATCAGCCCCAGCATTTT. Its protein product is CASSWGSNNQPQHF.

This clonotype was recorded many times. This chain joins TRBV20-1 and TRBJ1-5; D ambiguous. Trimming removed 3 bases from V and 2 bases from J, with 17 bases in between. The CDR3 is 16 amino acids. In germline, CDR1 is DFQATT, CDR2 SNEGSKA (reference sequence). CDR3 loop: CSARPVMMYGNQPQHF. CDR3 in DNA: TGCAGTGCTAGGCCCGTTATGATGTATGGCAATCAGCCCCAGCATTTT.

This chain joins TRBV20-1 and TRBJ2-5; TRBD2 matches at 11 bases. This CDR3 is 14 amino acids long. V lost 5 bases to trimming and J lost 5 bases; unmatched junction nucleotides: 7. Germline loops: CDR1 DFQATT, CDR2 SNEGSKA (reference sequence). CDR3 sequence reads: CSAQRLAGQETQYF. The CDR3 DNA reads as TGCAGTGCTCAAAGACTAGCGGGGCAGGAGACCCAGTACTTC.

This clonotype has just a few counts. The chain combines TRBV20-1 with TRBJ2-3; tentative D call: TRBD2 (5 bases). CDR1 is DFQATT, CDR2 SNEGSKA, per germline (reference sequence). V dropped 0 bases and J dropped 4 bases, with 14 bases sitting between them. CDR3 size: 15 residues. CDR3 amino acids: CSARDLYGSPDTQYF. The CDR3 coding sequence is TGCAGTGCTAGAGATCTTTATGGGAGCCCAGATACGCAGTATTTT.

Ten or more counts support this clonotype. V usage is TRBV6-5 and J usage is TRBJ2-5; D perhaps matches TRBD2 (5 bases). In germline, CDR1 is MNHEY, CDR2 SVGAGI. V was shortened by 9 bases and J by 2 bases, with 13 bases between the two germline ends. CDR3 length equals 13 residues. The CDR3 sequence: CASRRTQQETQYF. As DNA, the CDR3 is TGTGCCAGTCGGAGGACCCAGCAAGAGACCCAGTACTTC.

This clonotype was counted only a few times. The chain is built from TRBV28 and TRBJ1-1; TRBD1 is a possible D gene (5 bases). This CDR3 is built from 14 residues. The germline gives CDR1 MDHEN, CDR2 SYDVKM. V lost 7 bases and J 0 bases, leaving 12 bases between the germline ends. For the CDR3, the DNA is TGTGCCAGCACCCCGGGGCGGGTGAACACTGAAGCTTTCTTT. Amino acid sequence: CASTPGRVNTEAFF.

The V call is TRBV29-1, the J call TRBJ1-1; D is uncertain. Trimming left V 2 bases short and J 5 bases short, with 9 bases between. The CDR3 is 12 amino acids. Germline CDR1 is SQVTM and CDR2 is ANQGSEA. CDR3 sequence: CSVELGETEAFF. CDR3 in DNA: TGCAGCGTTGAACTGGGAGAGACTGAAGCTTTCTTT.

Ten or more counts support this clonotype. J is TRBJ2-7 and V is TRBV27; D remains unclear. CDR1 MNHEY and CDR2 SMNVEV come from the germline V gene (reference sequence). V was cut by 6 bases and J by 0 bases, with 12 bases left in between. The CDR3 contains 14 residues. The CDR3 loop reads CASSVTAISYEQYF. The CDR3 nucleotides read TGTGCCAGCAGCGTGACGGCGATCTCCTACGAGCAGTACTTC.

This clonotype was observed at least ten times. The CDR3, as DNA: TGTGCCAGCAGTAACCGGGACCCGAATCAGCCCCAGCATTTT. It encodes CASSNRDPNQPQHF. The rearrangement joins TRBV6-5 to TRBJ1-5; TRBD1 is a possible D gene (5 bases). The V and J ends lost 5 bases and 4 bases respectively, with 12 bases between them. CDR3 length: 14 amino acids. CDR1 and CDR2 from the germline V gene are MNHEY and SVGAGI.

This clonotype has more than one count but fewer than ten. This chain links TRBV20-1 with TRBJ2-5; possibly TRBD2 for D (7 bases). Trimming shortened V by 0 bases and J by 3 bases, and 14 bases separated the two germline ends. Germline V gives CDR1 DFQATT, CDR2 SNEGSKA (reference sequence). The CDR3 extends over 15 amino acids. CDR3 bases: TGCAGTGCTAGAGATGGCGGGGGCCCTAAAGAGACCCAGTACTTC. Its translation is CSARDGGGPKETQYF.

This clonotype was counted ten times or more. The chain links TRBV7-2 to TRBJ2-7; 7 nucleotides line up with TRBD2. Germline V CDR1 and CDR2: SGHTA, FQGNSA. Trimming at V came to 0 bases and at J to 2 bases, leaving 10 bases not matched to a gene. This CDR3 has 17 amino acids. The CDR3 is CASSLAGGGGGAYEQYF. As DNA, the CDR3 is TGTGCCAGCAGCTTAGCCGGCGGGGGTGGAGGGGCCTACGAGCAGTACTTC.

Many counts were recorded for this clonotype. The chain combines TRBV7-9 with TRBJ1-2; D is undetermined. CDR1 is SEHNR and CDR2 is FQNEAQ in the germline V gene (reference sequence). V lost 6 bases, J lost 7 bases, and 15 bases lay in between. CDR3 length: 13 residues. CDR3 nucleotides: TGTGCCAGCAGGCCTACGAGGGCGCGTGGCTACACCTTC. Amino acid sequence: CASRPTRARGYTF.

In this sample, this clonotype turned up many times. The chain uses TRBV7-9 and TRBJ1-6; TRBD1 might be the D (5 bases). CDR3 length equals 15 residues. CDR1 and CDR2 (germline): SEHNR, FQNEAQ (reference sequence). Deletions cut 1 base from V and 8 bases from J, with 12 bases between. The CDR3 is CASSLGGPEHSPLHF. For the CDR3, the DNA is TGTGCCAGCAGCTTAGGGGGCCCGGAACATTCACCCCTCCACTTT.

This clonotype was seen a few times. The chain employs TRBV28 and TRBJ1-2; tentatively, D is TRBD1 (6 bases). Trimming took off 6 bases at V and 4 bases at J, with 18 bases between the two ends. This CDR3 spans 15 amino acids. From germline, CDR1 is MDHEN and CDR2 SYDVKM. The CDR3 DNA reads TGTGCCAGCAGACCTATCCGACAGGAGGCCTATGGCTACACCTTC. This encodes CASRPIRQEAYGYTF.

This clonotype came up many times. The CDR3 nucleotides are TGCAGCGTTGTTGACCTCGGGTCCTACGAGCAGTACTTC. Translating it yields CSVVDLGSYEQYF. This chain uses TRBV29-1 with TRBJ2-7; unclear D gene. V lost 4 bases to trimming and J lost 1 base, with 11 bases between them. CDR3 size: 13 residues. The germline V gene has CDR1 SQVTM and CDR2 ANQGSEA.

At least ten counts were recorded for this clonotype. The rearrangement uses TRBV12-3 or TRBV12-4 and TRBJ1-2; D gene uncertain. CDR3 size: 13 residues. Trimming shortened V by 4 bases and J by 4 bases, and 10 bases separated the two germline ends. The CDR3 region is CASSSPFGYGYTF. DNA of the CDR3: TGTGCCAGCAGTTCCCCTTTCGGCTATGGCTACACCTTC.

The rearrangement uses TRBV10-2 and TRBJ2-7, with D possibly being TRBD1 (5 bases). This CDR3 comprises 12 residues. V was pared by 4 bases and J by 4 bases, with 8 bases between. Germline-derived CDR1 and CDR2 are WSHSY and SAAADI. For the CDR3, the DNA is TGCGCCAGCAGTGCGAAGGGGTACGAGCAGTACTTC. The encoded protein is CASSAKGYEQYF.

Details on this clonotype: A much larger clone differs from this one at a single base, so this may be a read error. J is TRBJ2-5 and V is TRBV6-1; possibly TRBD1 for D (6 bases). CDR1 is MNHNS, CDR2 SASEGT, per germline. CDR3 length: 15 amino acids. CDR3 bases: TGTGCCAGCAGTGAAAACGTGGGGGCCCAGATGACCCAGGACTTC. Its protein is CASSENVGAQMTQDF.

This clonotype has just a few counts. A much larger clone sits a single nucleotide away, making a read error possible. The CDR3 DNA follows: TGTGCCGTCCTATTACAGGGACCCACTTATGGCTACACCTTC. This codes for CAVLLQGPTYGYTF. The chain links TRBV10-3 to TRBJ1-2; D is possibly TRBD1 (6 bases). CDR3 length: 14 residues. The V gene's germline CDR1 is ENHRY and CDR2 SYGVKD. The V end lost 11 bases, the J end lost 5 bases, and 21 bases lay between the germline ends.

This clonotype was counted at least ten times. The V gene is TRBV13, the J gene TRBJ1-1, with TRBD1 as a possible D gene (5 bases). This CDR3 is 15 amino acids long. Trimming left V 5 bases short and J 5 bases short, with 18 bases between. Germline assignment: CDR1 PRHDT and CDR2 FYEKMQ (reference sequence). CDR3 DNA: TGTGCCAGCAGCCCCCTTGGGGGACCCGAAACTGAAGCTTTCTTT. As protein: CASSPLGGPETEAFF.

There are many counts of this clonotype. V gene TRBV11-1 combines with J gene TRBJ1-1; TRBD1 might be the D (6 bases). Between the trimmed V and J ends, which lost 2 bases and 3 bases, there was a span of 16 bases. CDR3 size: 16 residues. CDR1 is SGHAT, CDR2 FQDESV, per germline (reference sequence). CDR3 coding DNA: TGTGCCAGCAGCTTAATCCCGGGCAGGGGCTACACTGAAGCTTTCTTT. Translated, it gives CASSLIPGRGYTEAFF.

In its sample, this clonotype was seen many times. The chain links TRBV12-3 or TRBV12-4 to TRBJ1-5; no reliable D call. V was clipped by 5 bases and J by 10 bases, with 12 bases between them. This CDR3 contains 12 residues. CDR3 coding DNA: TGTGCCAGCAGTCCTCGCTATTCACCCCAGCATTTT. Protein: CASSPRYSPQHF.

The chain uses TRBV6-2 or TRBV6-3 and TRBJ2-7; the D gene is possibly TRBD1 (6 bases). Trimming stripped 5 bases from V and 3 bases from J, with 14 bases between. The V gene's germline CDR1 is MNHEY and CDR2 SVGEGT. The CDR3 has 14 amino acids. The CDR3 spells CASSPQGPNYEQYF. The CDR3 DNA follows: TGTGCCAGCAGTCCACAGGGACCCAACTACGAGCAGTACTTC.